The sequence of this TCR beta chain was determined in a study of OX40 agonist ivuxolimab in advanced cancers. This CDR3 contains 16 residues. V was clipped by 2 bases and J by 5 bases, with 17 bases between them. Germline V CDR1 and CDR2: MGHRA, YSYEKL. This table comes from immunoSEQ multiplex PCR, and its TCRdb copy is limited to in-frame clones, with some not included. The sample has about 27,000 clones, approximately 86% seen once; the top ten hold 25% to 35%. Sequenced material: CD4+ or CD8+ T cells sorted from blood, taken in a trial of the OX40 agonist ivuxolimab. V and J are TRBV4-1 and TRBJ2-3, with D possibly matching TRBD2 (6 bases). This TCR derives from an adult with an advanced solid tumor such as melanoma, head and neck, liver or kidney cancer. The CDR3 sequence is CASSQRLVGEGDTQYF. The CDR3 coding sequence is TGCGCCAGCAGCCAACGACTAGTCGGCGAGGGAGATACGCAGTATTTT.